These 25 T cell receptor beta chains originate from one sample sequenced in a study of shared clonotypes between healthy human individuals. The repertoire was sequenced with immunoSEQ multiplex PCR; TCRdb's copy has only in-frame clones and lacks some. This sample carries more than 2 million clones, 95% of them seen once, and the ten largest clones take approximately 0.13%. The sample was naive CD4+ T cells sorted from blood. Specified subset: CD45RA+ positively selected. The origin of the receptors is a man between 18 and 35 years old in good health.

CDR3 region: CANPPEGLSYEQYF. The CDR3 DNA follows: TGTGCCAACCCCCCGGAAGGACTTTCCTACGAGCAGTACTTC. The chain is built from TRBV6-5 and TRBJ2-7, with D possibly matching TRBD2 (5 bases). Trimming stripped 10 bases from V and 1 base from J, with 17 bases between. Germline values: CDR1 MNHEY, CDR2 SVGAGI. The CDR3 has 14 amino acids.

The J gene is TRBJ2-3, the V gene TRBV30, with 10 bases identical to TRBD2. Germline CDR1 reads GTSNPN; CDR2 reads SVGIG (reference sequence). The trim removed 3 bases at V and 5 bases at J, leaving 11 bases unmatched. The CDR3 is 16 amino acids. The CDR3 DNA sequence: TGTGCCTGGAGCCCCGTCAGAGCGGGAGGGGGAGATACGCAGTATTTT. Protein product: CAWSPVRAGGGDTQYF.

This clone was observed a handful of times. Other DNA sequences in this sample translate to the same CDR3. The V call is TRBV6-5, the J call TRBJ1-2, with D unresolved. This CDR3 contains 15 residues. Trimming removed 0 bases from V and 1 base from J, with 9 bases in between. CDR1 is MNHEY, CDR2 SVGAGI, per germline. The CDR3 reads CASSYSISGNYGYTF. The DNA for the CDR3 is TGTGCCAGCAGTTACTCGATTTCCGGTAACTATGGCTACACCTTC.

J is TRBJ2-1 and V is TRBV6-5; D is ambiguous. Trimming took off 2 bases at V and 2 bases at J, with 10 bases between the two ends. Germline CDR1 reads MNHEY; CDR2 reads SVGAGI. There are 15 residues in the CDR3. This CDR3 is CASSYKAGPYNEQFF. The CDR3 bases are TGTGCCAGCAGTTACAAGGCAGGACCCTACAATGAGCAGTTCTTC.

The genes are TRBV29-1 and TRBJ2-2; D remains unclear. V was shortened by 4 bases and J by 7 bases, with 7 bases between the two germline ends. Germline loops: CDR1 SQVTM, CDR2 ANQGSEA. This CDR3 spans 11 amino acids. The CDR3 coding sequence is TGCAGCGTTGGGGGTGGCGGGGAGCTGTTTTTT. Amino acids: CSVGGGGELFF.

This sequence joins TRBV9 and TRBJ1-5; D is ambiguous. This CDR3 region has 15 residues. Germline CDR1 reads SGDLS; CDR2 reads YYNGEE. V was clipped by 0 bases and J by 3 bases, with 10 bases between them. Here the CDR3 reads CASSVDGGSNQPQHF. The CDR3, as DNA: TGTGCCAGCAGCGTAGATGGCGGATCCAATCAGCCCCAGCATTTT.

Comments on this clone: This sample also contains other DNA sequences that code for the same CDR3. The V gene is TRBV5-1, the J gene TRBJ2-7; 10 positions match TRBD2. CDR3 length: 14 amino acids. J gave up 0 bases and V 4 bases, and 1 base lay outside the gene matches. CDR1 and CDR2 from the germline V gene are SGHRS and YFSETQ. The CDR3 DNA is TGCGCCAGCAGCCGGACTAGCGGCTCCTACGAGCAGTACTTC. Protein product: CASSRTSGSYEQYF.

The rearrangement uses TRBV18 and TRBJ2-3, with 9 bases matching TRBD2. J was trimmed by 2 bases and V by 4 bases; bases with no gene match: 7. This CDR3 comprises 16 residues. CDR1 is KGHSH, CDR2 LQKENI, per germline. This CDR3 reads CASSQVAGDTTDTQYF. In DNA, the CDR3 is TGTGCCAGCTCACAAGTAGCGGGAGACACCACAGATACGCAGTATTTT.

The chain uses TRBV10-3 and TRBJ2-1; 9 positions agree with TRBD2. Germline trimming cut 2 bases from V and 9 bases from J; bases unmatched to any gene: 8. Per germline, CDR1 ENHRY and CDR2 SYGVKD. The CDR3 consists of 15 residues. The CDR3: CAISEPGTSRGEQFF. For the CDR3, the DNA is TGTGCCATCAGTGAGCCGGGGACTAGCAGGGGTGAGCAGTTCTTC.

The chain carries TRBV7-2 and TRBJ2-7, with 9 bases matching TRBD2. Trimming removed 1 base from V and 2 bases from J; junction bases left unmatched: 6. The CDR3 is made up of 16 amino acids. Germline V gene sequence: CDR1 SGHTA, CDR2 FQGNSA. This CDR3 is CASSLDVTSGPYEQYF. The CDR3, as DNA: TGTGCCAGCAGCTTAGACGTGACTAGCGGTCCCTACGAGCAGTACTTC.

The J gene is TRBJ1-6, the V gene TRBV7-8; D uncertain. This CDR3 region has 17 residues. V lost 4 bases and J lost 6, with 19 bases in between. Germline assignment: CDR1 SGHVS and CDR2 FQNEAQ. CDR3 DNA sequence: TGTGCCAGCAGCTCCGGCGATCCACGGAGCGGTAATTCACCCCTCCACTTT. Its translation is CASSSGDPRSGNSPLHF.

With respect to this clone: The junction shows a germline mismatch at one end, possibly a read error. The V and J genes are TRBV7-7 and TRBJ2-1; perhaps TRBD2 as D (6 bases). CDR3 length equals 13 residues. Germline V CDR1 and CDR2: SSHAT, FNYEAQ (reference sequence). CDR3 nucleotides: TGTGCTAGCAGCCCCGATGGGGGGTATGAGCAGTTCTTC. Translation gives CASSPDGGYEQFF.

The V and J genes are TRBV7-2 and TRBJ2-5; D possibly corresponds to TRBD2 (7 bases). Germline V gene data show CDR1 as SGHTA and CDR2 as FQGNSA. The CDR3 is 16 amino acids. The V end was cut by 1 base, the J end by 5 bases, with 17 bases between. Here the CDR3 reads CASSLVGGVSVETQYF. In nucleotides, the CDR3 is TGTGCCAGCAGCTTAGTAGGGGGGGTATCGGTCGAGACCCAGTACTTC.

The V gene is TRBV6-5, the J gene TRBJ1-2; D is ambiguous. Trimming pared 0 bases from V and 8 bases from J, leaving 16 bases between. The CDR3 runs to 15 residues. Germline V lookup: CDR1 MNHEY, CDR2 SVGAGI. The CDR3 coding sequence is TGTGCCAGCAGTTACTCAATTCAAGGAATTCCGGGCTACACCTTC. Amino acid sequence: CASSYSIQGIPGYTF.

V and J are TRBV4-1 and TRBJ2-7, with D hard to call. Germline assignment: CDR1 MGHRA and CDR2 YSYEKL. The CDR3 is 10 residues long. Trimming stripped 10 bases from V and 6 bases from J, with 10 bases between. CDR3 residues: CAMFYGEQYF. CDR3 in DNA: TGCGCCATGTTCTACGGCGAGCAGTACTTC.

About this clone itself: Just one base apart from a much larger clone, this may be a read error. J is TRBJ1-1 and V is TRBV29-1, with 8 bases matching TRBD1. Germline loops: CDR1 SQVTM, CDR2 ANQGSEA. The CDR3 has 11 residues. The CDR3 sequence: CSVAGGTGAFF. CDR3 nucleotide sequence: TGCAGCGTCGCAGGGGGCACTGGAGCTTTCTTT.

The chain links TRBV18 to TRBJ1-6; TRBD1 matches at 11 bases. This CDR3 region has 14 residues. Per germline, CDR1 KGHSH and CDR2 LQKENI. With 4 bases clipped from V and 8 bases from J, the junction kept 1 base outside the gene matches. CDR3 sequence: CASSLGQGDSPLHF. In DNA form, the CDR3 reads TGTGCCAGCTCACTGGGACAGGGGGATTCACCCCTCCACTTT.

Turning to this clone: The sample holds other DNA sequences that translate to the same CDR3. The V gene is TRBV5-1, the J gene TRBJ2-7; D uncertain. Deletions cut 0 bases from V and 3 bases from J, with 7 bases between. This CDR3 is 13 amino acids long. Germline values: CDR1 SGHRS, CDR2 YFSETQ. The CDR3 is CASSLEGGYEQYF. CDR3 in DNA: TGCGCCAGCAGCTTGGAAGGCGGCTACGAGCAGTACTTC. Drawing the rest from reference TRBV5-1 and TRBJ2-7, the complete variable domain is KAGVTQTPRYLIKTRGQQVTLSCSPISGHRSVSWYQQTPGQGLQFLFEYFSETQRNKGNFPGRFSGRQFSNSRSEMNVSTLELGDSALYLCASSLEGGYEQYFGPGTRLTVT.

The chain has TRBV6-1 and TRBJ1-5, with 8 bases that match TRBD1. The germline CDR1 and CDR2 sequences are MNHNS and SASEGT. V shed 4 bases and J 4 bases; nucleotides not matched to a gene: 6. This CDR3 has 15 residues. CDR3 DNA: TGTGCCAGCAGTGGGGAGGACAGGGTAAATCAGCCCCAGCATTTT. Its translation is CASSGEDRVNQPQHF.

V usage is TRBV18 and J usage is TRBJ2-7; unclear D gene. The V and J ends lost 8 bases and 7 bases respectively, with 15 bases between them. Germline values: CDR1 KGHSH, CDR2 LQKENI. This CDR3 comprises 12 residues. The CDR3 is CASQRELGEQYF. The CDR3 DNA follows: TGTGCCAGCCAAAGAGAGTTGGGGGAGCAGTACTTC.

V is TRBV6-5 and J is TRBJ2-1; D uncertain. The ends were cut back, 0 bases at V and 14 bases at J, with 14 bases in the middle. The germline V gene encodes CDR1 MNHEY and CDR2 SVGAGI. The CDR3 loop spans 13 amino acids. Written as DNA, the CDR3 is TGTGCCAGCAGTTACTCTGCCGGCCGGCTCGAGTTCTTC. Protein: CASSYSAGRLEFF.

The CDR3 nucleotides read TGTGCCAGCAGCTCGGCAGGGAGAGGGGGAAACATTCAGTACTTC. The encoded protein is CASSSAGRGGNIQYF. The gene calls are TRBV7-9 and TRBJ2-4; possible D gene TRBD1, 6 bases. V lost 4 bases to trimming and J lost 6 bases, with 16 bases between them. Per germline, CDR1 SEHNR and CDR2 FQNEAQ (reference sequence). This CDR3 region has 15 residues.

This sequence joins TRBV11-2 and TRBJ1-3; 8 positions match TRBD1. Unmatched junction bases numbered 1, after V lost 3 bases and J lost 0 bases. CDR1 is SGHAT and CDR2 is FQNNGV in the germline V gene. This CDR3 has 15 residues. CDR3 sequence: CASSFDRGSGNTIYF. As DNA, the CDR3 is TGTGCCAGCAGCTTTGACAGGGGCTCTGGAAACACCATATATTTT.

The chain employs TRBV6-5 and TRBJ2-3; D is perhaps TRBD2 (5 bases). CDR1 and CDR2 (germline): MNHEY, SVGAGI. The CDR3 sequence is 15 residues long. V was pared by 2 bases and J by 0 bases, with 9 bases between. The chain's CDR3 is CASSYGSSSTDTQYF. CDR3 sequence (DNA): TGTGCCAGCAGTTACGGGAGCTCTAGCACAGATACGCAGTATTTT.

The chain joins TRBV10-3 to TRBJ2-3; D call uncertain. V was pared by 0 bases and J by 0 bases, with 7 bases between. The CDR3 loop spans 15 amino acids. Germline CDR1 reads ENHRY; CDR2 reads SYGVKD. The CDR3 region is CAISESTTSTDTQYF. The CDR3 DNA reads TGTGCCATCAGTGAGTCTACGACTAGCACAGATACGCAGTATTTT.